These T cell receptor beta chains were read from a single sample in a study of cytomegalovirus exposure and HLA in healthy donors. Data came from immunoSEQ multiplex PCR; TCRdb stores just in-frame clones and leaves some out. The sample carries tens of thousands of clones, 79% recorded once. Sequenced input: PBMCs. These receptors were obtained from a man aged 25-45 years in good health and CMV-seronegative. Each CDR3 is given with its conserved first and last residue. A D gene is named only where the DNA matches it firmly. Clone size appears in some rows only: once, few, many, or a class for an expanded clone.

d_call clone_size j_call v_call cdr3_nt cdr3_aa
. . TRBJ2-7 TRBV25-1 TGTGCCAGCAGACCCCACGCGGGTCCCTCCTACGAGCAGTACTTC CASRPHAGPSYEQYF
. . TRBJ1-2 TRBV7-9 TGTGCCAGCAGCTCCGGGCTCCTGGGCGGGGAAGGCTACACCTTC CASSSGLLGGEGYTF
. . TRBJ2-5 TRBV2 TGTGCCAGCGGGACATTCCAAGAGACCCAGTACTTC CASGTFQETQYF
. . TRBJ2-7 TRBV7-2 TGTGCCAGCAGCTCGTACTTGCGGAACTACGAGCAGTACTTC CASSSYLRNYEQYF
. once TRBJ2-2 TRBV27 TGTGCCAGCAGCTATTTAAGCCAGGGCACCGGGGAGCTGTTTTTT CASSYLSQGTGELFF
TRBD2 . TRBJ2-1 TRBV4-3 TGCGCCAGCAGCCAAGGGACTAGCGGTTGGATAGATGAGCAGTTCTTC CASSQGTSGWIDEQFF
TRBD1 few TRBJ1-1 TRBV6-5 TGTGCCAGCAGGAGGACAGGAGCTGAAGCTTTCTTT CASRRTGAEAFF
. . TRBJ2-7 TRBV4-1 TGCGCCAGCAGCCAAGAAGGCAGGGTTACCTACGAGCAGTACTTC CASSQEGRVTYEQYF
. once TRBJ1-3 TRBV7-9 TGTGCCAGCAGCTTAGAGAGGTTACAGGGAGTCCGTGGAAACACCATATATTTT CASSLERLQGVRGNTIYF
. . TRBJ2-5 TRBV5-4 TGTGCCAGCAGCTTTCCCCGACAGAAGGAGACCCAGTACTTC CASSFPRQKETQYF
. once TRBJ2-5 TRBV7-9 TGTGCCAGCAGCCCCGACGGGGAGACCCAGTACTTC CASSPDGETQYF
TRBD2 . TRBJ2-5 TRBV29-1 TGCAGCGGGGGGTGGGCTAGCGGAGAGACCCAGTACTTC CSGGWASGETQYF
. . TRBJ2-5 TRBV7-6 TGTGCCAGCAGCCATTCGGGGATACTCCAAGAGACCCAGTACTTC CASSHSGILQETQYF
. . TRBJ1-3 TRBV28 TGTGCCAGCCTCCCCTCCCCCGGAAACACCATATATTTT CASLPSPGNTIYF
TRBD2 . TRBJ2-5 TRBV7-2 TGTGCCAGCAGCGGTCAGCGGGGGTCAATAGAGACCCAGTACTTC CASSGQRGSIETQYF
. . TRBJ1-4 TRBV18 TGTGCCAGCTCACCGGGGAGTAATGAAAAACTGTTTTTT CASSPGSNEKLFF
TRBD1 . TRBJ1-6 TRBV19 TGTGCCAGTAAAACCGGGACAGGACTTAATTCACCCCTCCACTTT CASKTGTGLNSPLHF
TRBD2 . TRBJ2-1 TRBV2 TGTGCCAGCAGTGAGCAAGCAGCGGGAGGACCACATGATGAGCAGTTCTTC CASSEQAAGGPHDEQFF
TRBD2 . TRBJ2-2 TRBV18 TGTGCCAGCTCACTTACTTCCCTAGCGGGACAGAACACCGGGGAGCTGTTTTTT CASSLTSLAGQNTGELFF
. . TRBJ1-4 TRBV14 TGTGCCAGCAGCCAGGCAGGAGAAAAACTGTTTTTT CASSQAGEKLFF
. . TRBJ2-1 TRBV11-2 TGTGCCAGCAGCTTAGGTCAGGGAGGAGGTGAGCAGTTCTTC CASSLGQGGGEQFF
. once TRBJ1-5 TRBV28 TGTGCCAGCAGTTTGCCCCCTGGGTTCGGGCAGCCCCAGCATTTT CASSLPPGFGQPQHF
TRBD1 . TRBJ1-4 TRBV7-2 TGTGCCAGCAGCCCGCGGGACAGTTACTCAGAAAAACTGTTTTTT CASSPRDSYSEKLFF
. few TRBJ1-5 TRBV18 TGTGCCAGCTCACCCGGGCCGGGGGATGGGTATCAGCCCCAGCATTTT CASSPGPGDGYQPQHF
TRBD1 few TRBJ1-2 TRBV13 TGTGCCAGCAGCCACGGGACAGACGTTGGCTACACCTTC CASSHGTDVGYTF
TRBD1 . TRBJ2-7 TRBV28 TGTGCCAGCAGCCCTTCCCAGGGGGTGGGTTCCGAGCAGTACTTC CASSPSQGVGSEQYF
TRBD1 . TRBJ1-3 TRBV7-2 TGTGCCAGCAGTTTAATGGGACAGGCTGGAAACACCATATATTTT CASSLMGQAGNTIYF
. . TRBJ2-5 TRBV19 TGTGCCAGTAGGCAGGCAGGGGAGACCCAGTACTTC CASRQAGETQYF
TRBD2 once TRBJ2-1 TRBV7-9 TGTGCCAGCAGGGTGACTAGCGGGTACGATGAGCAGTTCTTC CASRVTSGYDEQFF
TRBD2 many TRBJ2-7 TRBV27 TGTGCCAGCAGTCCTAGCGGGAGGGGCTACGAGCAGTACTTC CASSPSGRGYEQYF
. few TRBJ1-5 TRBV27 TGTGCCAGCAGTTTCGCTTCGTGGAGTCCGGTACAGCCCCAGCATTTT CASSFASWSPVQPQHF
TRBD1 . TRBJ2-1 TRBV7-3 TGTGCCAGCAGCTCGGACAGGGGCTCCTACAATGAGCAGTTCTTC CASSSDRGSYNEQFF
. . TRBJ2-7 TRBV4-1 TGCGCCAGCAGCCAATTCGGGACAAACTACGAGCAGTACTTC CASSQFGTNYEQYF
. . TRBJ2-3 TRBV2 TGTGCCAGCAGTGACATCCGGGCAGATACGCAGTATTTT CASSDIRADTQYF
TRBD1 . TRBJ1-5 TRBV30 TGTGCCTGGGGTGTAGGGACAGGGGGCAATCAGCCCCAGCATTTT CAWGVGTGGNQPQHF
. . TRBJ1-3 TRBV2 TGTGCCAGCAGTGAACAGGGGCTAGCTGGAAACACCATATATTTT CASSEQGLAGNTIYF
TRBD2 once TRBJ2-2 TRBV27 TGTGCCAGCAGTCTTCCGGGACTAGCGTTCAGCGGGGAGCTGTTTTTT CASSLPGLAFSGELFF
. . TRBJ2-1 TRBV7-6 TGTGCCAGCAGCGAACCCACAGGCAGCCCCTACAATGAGCAGTTCTTC CASSEPTGSPYNEQFF
TRBD1 . TRBJ1-1 TRBV28 TGTGCCAGCAGTTCCCCGGGACAGGGGAACACTGAAGCTTTCTTT CASSSPGQGNTEAFF
TRBD1 . TRBJ1-1 TRBV11-2 TGTGCCAGCAGCATAGGACAGGGTTCGGTTAACACTGAAGCTTTCTTT CASSIGQGSVNTEAFF
TRBD2 . TRBJ2-3 TRBV6-4 TGTGCCAGCAGTCCTGAGCGGGGAGATACGCAGTATTTT CASSPERGDTQYF
. . TRBJ2-1 TRBV7-9 TGTGCCAGCAGCCGCCGCGGAGGGATATCCTACAATGAGCAGTTCTTC CASSRRGGISYNEQFF
. . TRBJ1-1 TRBV7-9 TGTGCCAGCAGCCTCTTCGACACAAACACTGAAGCTTTCTTT CASSLFDTNTEAFF
. . TRBJ2-3 TRBV18 TGTGCCAGCTCCCCCCCGCAGGTCACAGATACGCAGTATTTT CASSPPQVTDTQYF
. few TRBJ2-7 TRBV19 TGTGCCAGTAGTATAGCTGCCCCAGGGGAGCAGTACTTC CASSIAAPGEQYF
. . TRBJ2-3 TRBV2 TGTGCCAGCAGTACCGGGATAAGCACAGATACGCAGTATTTT CASSTGISTDTQYF
. . TRBJ1-1 TRBV11-3 TGTGCCAGCAGCTTAGGGGGGCAGGGGAAAGCTTTCTTT CASSLGGQGKAFF
. few TRBJ2-7 TRBV10-3 TGTGCCATCAGTGAGGGGCGGGGCCCGATGGACGAGCAGTACTTC CAISEGRGPMDEQYF
TRBD1 . TRBJ2-7 TRBV29-1 TGCAGCGTCCAGAGGCGATGGGGACAGGGTGGCGTCAGCTCCTACGAGCAGTACTTC CSVQRRWGQGGVSSYEQYF
. . TRBJ1-6 TRBV18 TGTGCCAGCCACCGTGACAGTAATTCACCCCTCCACTTT CASHRDSNSPLHF
TRBD2 . TRBJ2-1 TRBV7-8 TGTGCCAGCAGACTCGGACTAGCGTCCTACAATGAGCAGTTCTTC CASRLGLASYNEQFF
. . TRBJ1-5 TRBV30 TGTGCCTGGAGTGTATCCGGGAACCAGCCCCAGCATTTT CAWSVSGNQPQHF
TRBD1 once TRBJ2-1 TRBV19 TGTGCCAGTAGTATAATATTTGGACAGGGGGCTAGGGATGAGCAGTTCTTC CASSIIFGQGARDEQFF